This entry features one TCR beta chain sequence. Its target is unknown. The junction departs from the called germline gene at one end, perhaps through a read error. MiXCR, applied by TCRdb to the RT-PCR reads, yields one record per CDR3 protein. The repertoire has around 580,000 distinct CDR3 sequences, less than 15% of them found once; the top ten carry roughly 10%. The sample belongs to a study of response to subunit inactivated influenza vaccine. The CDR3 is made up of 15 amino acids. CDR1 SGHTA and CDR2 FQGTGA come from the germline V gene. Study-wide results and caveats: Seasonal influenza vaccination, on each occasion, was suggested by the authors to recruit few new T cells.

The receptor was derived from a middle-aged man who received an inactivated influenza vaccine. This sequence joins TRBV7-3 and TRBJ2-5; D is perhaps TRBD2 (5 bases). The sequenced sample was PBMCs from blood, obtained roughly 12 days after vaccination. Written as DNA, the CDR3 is TGTGTCAGCAGCTTACTGGGCAACCGGGGAGAGACCCAGTACTTC. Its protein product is CVSSLLGNRGETQYF.